These T cell receptor beta chains were read from a single sample in a study of beta chain features in type 1 diabetes. The protocol was immunoSEQ multiplex PCR, while the TCRdb copy is restricted to in-frame clones and leaves out a portion. The sample carries hundreds of thousands of clones, 13% recorded once. Sequenced sample: naive CD4+ T cells from blood. The receptors stem from a young man with type 1 diabetes. The CDR3 runs from the conserved cysteine through the conserved F or W. The D gene is left open where the match is weak. Clone sizes are given selectively: once, few, many, or a class where the clone is expanded.

J,size,D,V,CDR3,DNA
TRBJ2-3,.,.,TRBV2,CASSVRPDRTDTQYF,TGTGCCAGCAGTGTACGTCCGGATAGGACAGATACGCAGTATTTT
TRBJ2-1,.,.,TRBV30,CAWSRFPSTYNEQFF,TGTGCCTGGAGTCGATTCCCCTCTACCTACAATGAGCAGTTCTTC
TRBJ1-1,.,.,TRBV29-1,CSVARAELNTEAFF,TGCAGCGTTGCTCGAGCAGAGCTCAACACTGAAGCTTTCTTT
TRBJ2-7,few,TRBD1,TRBV10-3,CAANSRGQGAYEQYF,TGTGCCGCAAACTCGCGGGGACAGGGGGCGTACGAGCAGTACTTC
TRBJ2-7,.,TRBD1,TRBV19,CASSTGTAEYEQYF,TGTGCCAGTAGTACCGGGACAGCTGAGTACGAGCAGTACTTC
TRBJ1-2,.,.,TRBV30,CAWSVVQGNYGYTF,TGTGCCTGGAGTGTAGTACAGGGAAACTATGGCTACACCTTC
TRBJ2-3,few,TRBD1,TRBV28,CASSLGDRAPLTDTQYF,TGTGCCAGCAGTTTAGGGGACAGGGCCCCCCTCACAGATACGCAGTATTTT
TRBJ1-1,few,TRBD1,TRBV5-1,CASSTTGEGTEAFF,TGCGCCAGCAGCACGACAGGGGAAGGAACTGAAGCTTTCTTT
TRBJ1-5,few,TRBD1,TRBV7-9,CASSPTGDQPQHF,TGTGCCAGCAGCCCGACAGGGGACCAGCCCCAGCATTTT
TRBJ2-1,.,.,TRBV4-1,CASSQAPGIGGENEQFF,TGCGCCAGCAGCCAAGCTCCAGGGATTGGGGGTGAGAATGAGCAGTTCTTC
TRBJ1-6,.,TRBD1,TRBV30,CAWTPGQGYNSPLHF,TGTGCCTGGACCCCGGGACAGGGTTATAATTCACCCCTCCACTTT
TRBJ2-1,few,TRBD2,TRBV30,CACRRGLTSGGGNNEQFF,TGTGCCTGCCGGCGCGGACTGACTAGCGGGGGCGGGAACAATGAGCAGTTCTTC
TRBJ2-5,.,.,TRBV9,CASSVGGNQETQYF,TGTGCCAGCAGCGTAGGGGGAAACCAAGAGACCCAGTACTTC
TRBJ2-2,.,TRBD1,TRBV5-1,CASSSDRANTGELFF,TGCGCCAGCAGCTCGGACAGGGCGAACACCGGGGAGCTGTTTTTT
TRBJ1-1,few,.,TRBV6-6,CASSLNRGPNTEAFF,TGTGCCAGCAGTTTAAATAGGGGACCTAACACTGAAGCTTTCTTT
TRBJ2-6,.,.,TRBV11-2,CASSFGANVLTF,TGTGCCAGCAGCTTCGGGGCCAACGTCCTGACTTTC
TRBJ1-6,few,.,TRBV30,CAWSGHTGYNSPLHF,TGTGCCTGGAGTGGTCACACTGGGTATAATTCACCCCTCCACTTT
TRBJ1-4,few,.,TRBV6-6,CASSYLGINEKLFF,TGTGCCAGCAGTTACTTAGGGATTAATGAAAAACTGTTTTTT
TRBJ2-5,few,TRBD2,TRBV10-3,CAISGGGFEETQYF,TGTGCCATCAGTGGCGGGGGGTTTGAGGAGACCCAGTACTTC
TRBJ1-5,few,.,TRBV7-9,CASSLGIRGREPQHF,TGTGCCAGCAGCTTAGGGATAAGGGGGAGAGAGCCCCAGCATTTT
TRBJ2-1,.,.,TRBV6-1,CASNLPVGDEQFF,TGTGCCAGCAACTTACCAGTGGGGGATGAGCAGTTCTTC
TRBJ2-7,.,.,TRBV25-1,CASSESAQIVYSEQYF,TGTGCCAGCAGTGAATCGGCGCAGATCGTCTACTCCGAGCAGTACTTC
TRBJ2-5,.,.,TRBV7-2,CASSLAGAAQYF,TGTGCCAGCAGCTTAGCGGGGGCGGCCCAGTACTTC
TRBJ1-5,few,TRBD1,TRBV6-5,CASSYSGQGDQPQHF,TGTGCCAGCAGTTACTCGGGACAGGGAGATCAGCCCCAGCATTTT
TRBJ1-4,few,.,TRBV14,CASSQLRGAANEKLFF,TGTGCCAGCAGCCAACTCCGCGGGGCGGCTAATGAAAAACTGTTTTTT
TRBJ2-5,few,.,TRBV21-1,CASSSRQVNQETQYF,TGTGCCAGCAGCAGTAGACAGGTCAATCAAGAGACCCAGTACTTC
TRBJ1-1,few,.,TRBV6-6,CASSPDRFMNTEAFF,TGTGCCAGCAGTCCCGACAGATTCATGAACACTGAAGCTTTCTTT
TRBJ2-2,.,TRBD1,TRBV7-2,CASSRTGQGTGELFF,TGTGCCAGCAGCCGTACAGGACAGGGAACCGGGGAGCTGTTTTTT
TRBJ2-2,.,.,TRBV29-1,CSVAGGLDTGELFF,TGCAGCGTCGCTGGGGGGCTAGACACCGGGGAGCTGTTTTTT
TRBJ2-1,few,.,TRBV5-1,CASSLGLTNPNEQFF,TGCGCCAGCAGCTTGGGACTAACGAACCCAAATGAGCAGTTCTTC
TRBJ2-2,few,.,TRBV28,CASSLIRYGELFF,TGTGCCAGCAGTTTGATCCGGTACGGGGAGCTGTTTTTT
TRBJ2-7,few,.,TRBV18,CASSPQRNYEQYF,TGTGCCAGCTCACCACAACGGAACTACGAGCAGTACTTC
TRBJ2-7,few,.,TRBV25-1,CASSAPLREQYF,TGTGCCAGCAGTGCCCCCTTACGGGAGCAGTACTTC
TRBJ1-2,few,.,TRBV7-8,CASSLEAIPNYGYTF,TGTGCCAGCAGCTTAGAAGCGATCCCTAACTATGGCTACACCTTC
TRBJ2-5,.,.,TRBV6-5,CASSPGGGAGTQYF,TGTGCCAGCAGCCCTGGAGGGGGGGCAGGGACCCAGTACTTC
TRBJ2-3,.,TRBD2,TRBV5-1,CASSLVAGSPDTQYF,TGCGCCAGCAGCTTGGTAGCGGGGTCACCAGATACGCAGTATTTT
TRBJ2-7,once,TRBD2,TRBV28,CASSLFSGTYEQYF,TGTGCCAGCAGTTTATTTAGCGGGACCTACGAGCAGTACTTC
TRBJ1-6,.,TRBD1,TRBV6-1,CAGGGQQGSPLHF,TGTGCCGGAGGGGGACAGCAAGGTTCACCCCTCCACTTT
TRBJ1-2,few,TRBD1,TRBV18,CASSPDRVSVNYGYTF,TGTGCCAGCTCACCAGACAGGGTCTCGGTTAACTATGGCTACACCTTC
TRBJ2-7,.,.,TRBV27,CASSGTDSYEQYF,TGTGCCAGCAGCGGGACGGATTCCTACGAGCAGTACTTC
TRBJ2-3,.,.,TRBV28,CASSLGQPTDTQYF,TGTGCCAGCAGTTTAGGCCAGCCTACAGATACGCAGTATTTT
TRBJ2-2,few,.,TRBV9,CASSVQIGTAGELFF,TGTGCCAGCAGCGTGCAGATAGGCACCGCCGGGGAGCTGTTTTTT
TRBJ2-3,.,TRBD1,TRBV29-1,CSVDSGGGTDTQYF,TGCAGCGTTGATTCAGGGGGCGGCACAGATACGCAGTATTTT
TRBJ1-3,few,.,TRBV18,CASSPREASPGNTIYF,TGTGCCAGCTCACCCCGGGAGGCCTCACCTGGAAACACCATATATTTT
TRBJ1-2,.,.,TRBV21-1,CASSKEEPAYGYTF,TGTGCCAGCAGCAAAGAAGAGCCAGCCTATGGCTACACCTTC
TRBJ2-1,few,TRBD2,TRBV4-2,CASSQEFGLAVLNEQFF,TGTGCCAGCAGCCAAGAATTCGGACTAGCGGTTCTTAATGAGCAGTTCTTC
TRBJ2-7,.,TRBD1,TRBV5-1,CASSLDIGQAYEQYF,TGCGCCAGCAGCTTGGATATCGGACAGGCCTACGAGCAGTACTTC
TRBJ2-7,few,.,TRBV2,CASRPPGQGDEQYF,TGTGCCAGCAGACCCCCGGGGCAGGGCGACGAGCAGTACTTC
TRBJ1-1,once,.,TRBV20-1,CSAIVNTEAFF,TGCAGTGCTATCGTGAACACTGAAGCTTTCTTT
TRBJ2-3,few,.,TRBV5-4,CASSDDSYRTDTQYF,TGTGCCAGCAGCGACGACAGTTACCGCACAGATACGCAGTATTTT
TRBJ2-5,.,.,TRBV25-1,CASSELGTPSQETQYF,TGTGCCAGCAGTGAACTCGGGACACCAAGTCAAGAGACCCAGTACTTC
TRBJ1-2,.,TRBD1,TRBV29-1,CSVQRGRGYTF,TGCAGCGTTCAGAGGGGGCGCGGCTACACCTTC
TRBJ2-3,few,.,TRBV4-1,CASSRPGHSTDTQYF,TGCGCCAGCAGCCGACCGGGACACAGCACAGATACGCAGTATTTT
TRBJ1-5,few,.,TRBV19,CASSLLAGRGEDQPQHF,TGTGCCAGTAGTCTCCTTGCGGGACGGGGGGAAGATCAGCCCCAGCATTTT
TRBJ2-5,.,TRBD2,TRBV7-2,CASSLDGRLAGGLGTQYF,TGTGCCAGCAGCTTAGACGGCCGACTAGCGGGGGGTCTGGGGACCCAGTACTTC
TRBJ1-2,.,.,TRBV4-1,CASSQGLGGYTF,TGCGCCAGCAGCCAGGGCTTGGGTGGCTACACCTTC
TRBJ1-3,.,.,TRBV6-5,CASQVASGNTIYF,TGTGCCAGCCAAGTCGCCTCTGGAAACACCATATATTTT
TRBJ2-5,few,.,TRBV30,CAWSVGGETQYF,TGTGCCTGGAGTGTTGGGGGAGAGACCCAGTACTTC